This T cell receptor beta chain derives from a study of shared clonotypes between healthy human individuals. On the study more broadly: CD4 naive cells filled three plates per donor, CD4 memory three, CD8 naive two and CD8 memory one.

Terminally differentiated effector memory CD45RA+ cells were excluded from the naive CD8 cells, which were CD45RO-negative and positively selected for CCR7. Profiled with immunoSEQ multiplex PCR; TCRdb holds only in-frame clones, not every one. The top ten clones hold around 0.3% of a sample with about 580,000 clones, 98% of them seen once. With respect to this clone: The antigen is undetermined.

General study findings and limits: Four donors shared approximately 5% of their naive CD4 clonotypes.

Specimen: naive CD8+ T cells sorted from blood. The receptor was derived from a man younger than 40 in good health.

The CDR3 sequence is CSARTGNTEAFF. CDR3 nucleotides: TGCAGCGCCAGGACAGGTAACACTGAAGCTTTCTTT. The chain links TRBV29-1 to TRBJ1-1; 7 positions match TRBD1. The CDR3 is 12 amino acids. The V gene end was trimmed by 7 bases and the J gene end by 2 bases; junction bases not matched to a gene: 4. Germline V gene data show CDR1 as SQVTM and CDR2 as ANQGSEA.